One and the same sample provided the 28 T cell receptor beta chains below, sequenced in a study of T cells in Graves' hyperthyroidism and ophthalmopathy. Amplified TCR beta CDR3 regions came from RNA transcripts. The TCR CDR3 was amplified in a first-round RT-PCR using the HTBI primer set. MiXCR, applied by TCRdb to the multiplex PCR reads, yields one record per CDR3 protein. There are 300,000 or so distinct CDR3 sequences in the sample; around a fifth occur only once, and 50% lies in the top ten. Sequenced material: blood. The receptors derive from a woman aged 45-65 years with Graves' hyperthyroidism.

This clonotype was seen a handful of times. This may be a read error, as it is one base from a much larger clone. The chain couples TRBV28 to TRBJ1-6; D perhaps matches TRBD1 (5 bases). Per germline, CDR1 MDHEN and CDR2 SYDVKM. This CDR3 has 14 amino acids. The CDR3 nucleotides read TGTGCCAGCAGACCGTTCAGGGATAATTCACCCCTCTACTTT. It codes for CASRPFRDNSPLYF. Full variable domain (remainder filled in from reference TRBV28 and TRBJ1-6): DVKVTQSSRYLVKRTGEKVFLECVQDMDHENMFWYRQDPGLGLRLIYFSYDVKMKEKGDIPEGYSVSREKKERFSLILESASTNQTSMYLCASRPFRDNSPLYFGNGTRLTVT.

The rearrangement links TRBV7-9 to TRBJ2-7; no clear D gene. This CDR3 is built from 10 residues. Germline CDR1 SEHNR, CDR2 FQNEAQ (reference sequence). V was shortened by 5 bases and J by 6 bases, with 5 bases between the two germline ends. In DNA, the CDR3 is TGTGCCAGCAGCCCCAGCGAGCAGTACTTC. This sequence encodes CASSPSEQYF.

This rearrangement joins TRBV7-2 to TRBJ2-1; 9 bases line up with TRBD1. The germline V gene encodes CDR1 SGHTA and CDR2 FQGNSA. The CDR3 length is 15 residues. J was trimmed by 8 bases and V by 0 bases; bases with no gene match: 5. CDR3 sequence reads: CASSLAGTGIDEQFF. The CDR3 region has the DNA TGTGCCAGCAGCTTAGCCGGGACAGGGATCGATGAGCAGTTCTTC.

This clonotype has ten or more counts. The gene calls are TRBV28 and TRBJ1-5, with 7 bases matching TRBD1. V was clipped by 5 bases and J by 7 bases; unmatched bases: 11. Germline V gives CDR1 MDHEN, CDR2 SYDVKM. The CDR3 is 15 residues long. The CDR3 DNA is TGTGCCAGCAGTCCGGCTACAGGGGCGAGGCAGCCCCAGCATTTT. Amino acid sequence: CASSPATGARQPQHF.

V gene TRBV20-1 combines with J gene TRBJ1-2; 9 nucleotides match TRBD1. Losses at the gene ends were 3 bases for V and 4 bases for J; bases not matched to a gene: 9. The CDR3 contains 15 residues. Germline assignment: CDR1 DFQATT and CDR2 SNEGSKA (reference sequence). The CDR3 nucleotides are TGCAGTGCTAGTGAAGGACAGGGGATCGGCTATGGCTACACCTTC. Protein sequence: CSASEGQGIGYGYTF.

In this sample, this clonotype turned up once. CDR3 loop: CASSVQQEFGYGYTF. CDR3 bases: TGTGCCAGCAGTGTGCAGCAAGAGTTTGGCTATGGCTACACCTTC. The chain joins TRBV2 to TRBJ1-2; D gene unclear. CDR3 size: 15 residues. The V end lost 4 bases, the J end lost 4 bases, and 16 bases lay between the germline ends. Germline CDR1 reads SNHLY; CDR2 reads FYNNEI.

This clonotype was observed a handful of times. The chain is built from TRBV10-3 and TRBJ1-1, with 7 positions matching TRBD1. V shed 4 bases, J shed 5 bases, and the junction held 4 bases outside the gene matches. This CDR3 is 13 amino acids long. The germline V gene has CDR1 ENHRY and CDR2 SYGVKD. Here the CDR3 reads CAISGAQGTEAFF. DNA of the CDR3: TGTGCCATCAGTGGTGCACAGGGGACTGAAGCTTTCTTT.

The CDR3 region has the DNA TGTGCCAGCAGCGCATCGGGGCTAAATTACAATGAGCAGTTCTTC. This translates into CASSASGLNYNEQFF. The chain joins TRBV28 to TRBJ2-1, with D perhaps TRBD1 or TRBD2 (5 bases each). V gave up 6 bases and J gave up 4 bases, with 16 bases separating them. The CDR3 is 15 amino acids. From germline, CDR1 is MDHEN and CDR2 SYDVKM.

This clonotype was detected ten times or more. The chain carries TRBV5-1 and TRBJ2-5, with D perhaps given as TRBD1 or TRBD2 (5 bases each). The V end was cut by 5 bases, the J end by 4 bases, with 18 bases between. This CDR3 spans 15 amino acids. The germline CDR1 and CDR2 sequences are SGHRS and YFSETQ. CDR3 residues: CASSRARDQGETQYF. The DNA for the CDR3 is TGCGCCAGCAGTAGGGCTCGGGACCAAGGAGAGACCCAGTACTTC.

The sample holds many counts of this clonotype. The V and J genes are TRBV28 and TRBJ2-3, with 9 bases matching TRBD2. The CDR3 totals 16 residues. The V gene's germline CDR1 is MDHEN and CDR2 SYDVKM. The V segment lost 6 bases and the J segment 4 bases; nucleotides outside the gene matches: 11. The CDR3, as DNA: TGTGCCAGCAGCCGCCAGCCGGGACTAGCCCCAGATACGCAGTATTTT. Its translation is CASSRQPGLAPDTQYF.

This clonotype appeared many times. This rearrangement joins TRBV2 to TRBJ1-5, with a possible D match to TRBD1 (6 bases). The CDR3 spans 13 residues. Deletions cut 5 bases from V and 7 bases from J, with 12 bases between. CDR1 SNHLY and CDR2 FYNNEI come from the germline V gene. CDR3 loop: CASSPGTRQPQHF. In nucleotides, the CDR3 is TGTGCCAGCAGTCCCGGGACAAGACAGCCCCAGCATTTT.

CDR3 nucleotides: TGTGCCAGCTCACCACCGGGACAAAATTCACCCCTCCACTTT. Protein product: CASSPPGQNSPLHF. The V gene is TRBV18, the J gene TRBJ1-6, with a possible D match to TRBD1 (6 bases). The CDR3 sequence is 14 residues long. The ends were cut back, 0 bases at V and 7 bases at J, with 7 bases in the middle. Germline CDR1 and CDR2: KGHSH and LQKENI.

This clonotype was counted many times. V usage is TRBV9 and J usage is TRBJ2-5; 8 bases are shared with TRBD1. Germline CDR1 and CDR2: SGDLS and YYNGEE. CDR3 length: 15 amino acids. V dropped 4 bases and J dropped 1; count of bases not matched to a gene: 6. The CDR3 loop reads CASSRGQGAQETQYF. The CDR3 nucleotides read TGTGCCAGCAGCCGCGGACAGGGCGCCCAAGAGACCCAGTACTTC.

This clonotype was detected only once. The chain couples TRBV24-1 to TRBJ1-5; 9 bases line up with TRBD1. CDR3 size: 14 residues. Trimming removed 7 bases from V and 7 bases from J; junction bases left unmatched: 7. CDR1 and CDR2 (germline): KGHDR, SFDVKD. The DNA for the CDR3 is TGTGCCACCAGCCGGGGACAGGGAAACCAGCCCCAGCATTTT. Amino acid sequence: CATSRGQGNQPQHF.

In this sample, this clonotype turned up many times. The chain uses TRBV2 and TRBJ1-1, with a tentative D call TRBD1 (6 bases). The V gene's germline CDR1 is SNHLY and CDR2 FYNNEI. V gave up 6 bases and J gave up 3 bases, with 11 bases separating them. The length of the CDR3 is 13 residues. CDR3 sequence: CASRGAAYTEAFF. CDR3 sequence (DNA): TGTGCCAGCAGGGGGGCCGCGTACACTGAAGCTTTCTTT.

J is TRBJ2-3 and V is TRBV3-1; D tentatively fits TRBD1 or TRBD2 (5 bases each). Germline-derived CDR1 and CDR2 are LGHDT and YNNKEL (reference sequence). V was trimmed by 3 bases and J by 6 bases, leaving 13 bases between them. The CDR3 loop spans 14 amino acids. The CDR3 spells CASSQSGTSDTQYF. The CDR3, as DNA: TGTGCCAGCAGCCAGTCAGGGACCTCTGATACGCAGTATTTT.

This clonotype was observed many times. V usage is TRBV5-1 and J usage is TRBJ2-7; D is unresolved. The CDR3 has 14 amino acids. Germline loops: CDR1 SGHRS, CDR2 YFSETQ. The germline V and J ends were trimmed by 0 bases and 3 bases, with 10 bases remaining between them. The CDR3 sequence is CASSLVSGYYEQYF. CDR3 nucleotides: TGCGCCAGCAGCTTGGTGTCGGGTTACTACGAGCAGTACTTC.

This clonotype has a count of ten or more. The chain joins TRBV6-1 to TRBJ1-2; 7 bases fit TRBD1. The V gene's germline CDR1 is MNHNS and CDR2 SASEGT. This CDR3 has 15 residues. V gave up 4 bases and J gave up 5 bases; unmatched junction bases: 10. The CDR3 loop is CASSARQGVMYGYTF. The CDR3 DNA reads TGTGCCAGCAGTGCGAGACAGGGTGTCATGTATGGCTACACCTTC.

This chain joins TRBV4-3 and TRBJ1-4, with D possibly being TRBD1 (6 bases). Germline CDR1 is LGHNA and CDR2 is YSLEER. This CDR3 region has 18 residues. Trimming pared 2 bases from V and 0 bases from J, leaving 16 bases between. This CDR3 reads CASSQHDRTDATNEKLFF. The DNA for the CDR3 is TGCGCCAGCAGCCAACACGACAGGACTGATGCAACTAATGAAAAACTGTTTTTT.

In this sample, this clonotype turned up many times. This sequence joins TRBV11-2 and TRBJ2-1, with TRBD1 as a possible D gene (6 bases). From germline, CDR1 is SGHAT and CDR2 FQNNGV. This CDR3 contains 12 residues. V lost 1 base, J lost 14 bases, and 12 bases lay in between. CDR3 sequence (DNA): TGTGCCAGCAGCTTAGTGGGGGCTAGGAAGTTCTTC. Translating gives CASSLVGARKFF.

This clonotype was recorded many times. Its ends do not fully match the called genes, so a read error is possible. The CDR3 coding sequence is TGTGCCAGTAGTTTAGCAGCCAACTATGGCTACACCTTC. It yields the protein CASSLAANYGYTF. V gene TRBV27 combines with J gene TRBJ1-2; D is ambiguous. Germline V gene lookup returns CDR1 MNHEY and CDR2 SMNVEV (reference sequence). The CDR3 is made up of 13 amino acids.

The rearrangement links TRBV2 to TRBJ1-3, with D tentatively TRBD1 (6 bases). Germline V gene sequence: CDR1 SNHLY, CDR2 FYNNEI. V shed 7 bases and J shed 0 bases, with 22 bases lying between them. The CDR3 has 18 amino acids. The CDR3 is CASTFGGGHHSSGNTIYF. Here the CDR3 DNA reads TGTGCCAGCACGTTCGGGGGCGGTCACCACAGCTCTGGAAACACCATATATTTT. Based on the CDR3 plus reference TRBV2 and TRBJ1-3, the full variable domain is EPEVTQTPSHQVTQMGQEVILRCVPISNHLYFYWYRQILGQKVEFLVSFYNNEISEKSEIFDDQFSVERPDGSNFTLKIRSTKLEDSAMYFCASTFGGGHHSSGNTIYFGEGSWLTVV.

This sequence joins TRBV4-1 and TRBJ1-6; D perhaps matches TRBD1 (5 bases). V shed 4 bases and J shed 4 bases, with 14 bases lying between them. The CDR3 has 16 residues. CDR1 and CDR2 from the germline V gene are MGHRA and YSYEKL. The CDR3 is CASSRYGTAYNSPLHF. In DNA form, the CDR3 reads TGCGCCAGCAGCCGTTACGGGACGGCGTATAATTCACCCCTCCACTTT.

This chain connects TRBV20-1 to TRBJ2-4, with 10 positions matching TRBD2. This CDR3 is built from 16 residues. Losses at the gene ends were 5 bases for V and 4 bases for J; bases not matched to a gene: 11. Germline CDR1 is DFQATT and CDR2 is SNEGSKA (reference sequence). The CDR3 region is CSAQSGGAILKNIQYF. As DNA, the CDR3 is TGCAGTGCTCAGAGCGGGGGGGCGATCCTAAAAAACATTCAGTACTTC.

Remarks on this clonotype: A read error may be the cause here, since a much bigger clone is one base away. This chain joins TRBV5-1 and TRBJ2-1; TRBD2 matches at 8 bases. This CDR3 has 18 amino acids. J was trimmed by 8 bases and V by 4 bases; bases with no gene match: 20. Per germline, CDR1 SGHRS and CDR2 YFSETQ. Here the CDR3 reads CASSRPGLGTVGYDEQFF. The DNA of the CDR3 is TGCGCCAGCAGCCGACCGGGACTAGGAACCGTAGGGTACGATGAGCAGTTCTTC.

This clonotype showed up many times. The genes are TRBV28 and TRBJ1-3; D unclear. CDR3 length equals 13 residues. The V gene lost 6 bases and the J gene lost 2 bases, with 8 bases spanning the gap. CDR1 is MDHEN, CDR2 SYDVKM, per germline. In DNA, the CDR3 is TGTGCCAGCAGGTGGAATACTGGAAACACCATATATTTT. Translating it yields CASRWNTGNTIYF.

The chain uses TRBV13 and TRBJ1-2; D not resolved. Germline values: CDR1 PRHDT, CDR2 FYEKMQ (reference sequence). The CDR3 totals 16 residues. V was pared by 4 bases and J by 5 bases, with 20 bases between. CDR3: CASSSQDRLTWYGYTF. The CDR3 DNA reads as TGTGCCAGCAGCTCCCAGGACCGACTAACGTGGTATGGCTACACCTTC.

This clonotype was counted only a few times. The rearrangement links TRBV6-2 or TRBV6-3 to TRBJ1-3; D unclear. Germline V lookup: CDR1 MNHEY, CDR2 SVGEGT. The CDR3 is made up of 14 amino acids. Deletions cut 1 base from V and 7 bases from J, with 11 bases between. The CDR3 DNA reads TGTGCCAGCAGTTACTACCAAATCGGGAACACCATATATTTT. This gives the protein CASSYYQIGNTIYF.